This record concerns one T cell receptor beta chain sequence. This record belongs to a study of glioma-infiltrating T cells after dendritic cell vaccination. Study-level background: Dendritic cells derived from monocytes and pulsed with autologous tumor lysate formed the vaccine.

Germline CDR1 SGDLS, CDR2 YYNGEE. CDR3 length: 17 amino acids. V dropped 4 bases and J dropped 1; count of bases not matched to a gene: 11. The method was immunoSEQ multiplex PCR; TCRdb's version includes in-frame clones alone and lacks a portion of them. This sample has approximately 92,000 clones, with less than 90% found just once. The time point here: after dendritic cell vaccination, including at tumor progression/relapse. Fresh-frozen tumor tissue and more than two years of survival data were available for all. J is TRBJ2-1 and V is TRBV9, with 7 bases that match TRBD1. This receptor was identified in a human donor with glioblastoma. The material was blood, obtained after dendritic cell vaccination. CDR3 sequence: CASSSRDSYLSYNEQFF. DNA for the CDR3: TGTGCCAGCAGCTCCCGGGACAGTTATCTTTCCTACAATGAGCAGTTCTTC.